Listed here are 6 T cell receptor beta chains from one sample, sequenced in a study of shared clonotypes between healthy human individuals. TCRdb's copy holds only in-frame clones and misses some; the assay was immunoSEQ multiplex PCR. The sample holds roughly 720,000 clones, about nine tenths seen once. Sequencing was done on a sample of memory CD8+ T cells from PBMCs. The subset was: CD45RO+ cells pooled with CCR7-negative TemRA cells. Every receptor here comes from a man aged 18 to 30 in good health. Some clones in this sample may be carry-over from other donors' samples.

The rearrangement joins TRBV28 to TRBJ1-1; D gene ambiguous. Germline V gene lookup returns CDR1 MDHEN and CDR2 SYDVKM. V shed 7 bases and J shed 6 bases, with 15 bases lying between them. The CDR3 loop spans 13 amino acids. CDR3 protein: CASMVRGGAEAFF. In DNA form, the CDR3 reads TGTGCCAGCATGGTACGGGGAGGCGCTGAAGCTTTCTTT.

The V and J genes are TRBV28 and TRBJ2-1; tentative D call: TRBD2 (6 bases). The germline V gene encodes CDR1 MDHEN and CDR2 SYDVKM. The length of the CDR3 is 16 residues. V gave up 6 bases and J gave up 6 bases, with 21 bases separating them. DNA of the CDR3: TGTGCCAGCAGCCCTTACTGGGGACTGGGTGGCAATGAGCAGTTCTTC. It translates to CASSPYWGLGGNEQFF.

The chain joins TRBV19 to TRBJ1-1, with D possibly being TRBD1 (6 bases). The germline CDR1 and CDR2 sequences are LNHDA and SQIVND (reference sequence). This CDR3 comprises 17 residues. The V and J ends lost 2 bases and 1 base respectively, with 17 bases between them. The CDR3 here is CASSILDIGRGNTEAFF. The CDR3, as DNA: TGTGCCAGTAGTATACTTGATATAGGCAGGGGGAACACTGAAGCTTTCTTT.

The chain joins TRBV10-3 to TRBJ1-2; 7 bases line up with TRBD1. Germline trimming cut 10 bases from V and 6 bases from J; bases unmatched to any gene: 8. This CDR3 has 12 amino acids. Per the germline V gene, CDR1 is ENHRY and CDR2 is SYGVKD. The CDR3 coding sequence is TGTGCCAGTGGGACAGCCGTTAATGGCTACACCTTC. This translates into CASGTAVNGYTF.

This chain uses TRBV29-1 with TRBJ1-1, with no clear D. Trimming shortened V by 7 bases and J by 6 bases, and 12 bases separated the two germline ends. Germline values: CDR1 SQVTM, CDR2 ANQGSEA. The CDR3 is 11 residues long. The CDR3 DNA follows: TGCAGCGGGGTCACGCGGTCTGAAGCTTTCTTT. Its protein is CSGVTRSEAFF.

The V gene is TRBV7-9, the J gene TRBJ2-1; 10 bases match TRBD2. The CDR3 runs 15 residues. CDR1 and CDR2 (germline): SEHNR, FQNEAQ (reference sequence). V lost 5 bases to trimming and J lost 7 bases; unmatched junction nucleotides: 8. CDR3 in DNA: TGTGCCAGCAGCCATCCTAGCGGGAGTATGAATGAGCAGTTCTTC. Protein product: CASSHPSGSMNEQFF.